Included here is one T cell receptor (beta chain) sequence, with context. Its binding antigen is unknown. It has no much larger one-base neighbor in the sample; base qualities were not kept. The record originates from a study of cytomegalovirus exposure and HLA in healthy donors (dated by TCRdb to 2016 to 2017). In the study overall: An earlier analysis of several hundred of the donors reported over 250 Gb of sequence data and 117 million unique TCR beta sequences obtained from around 170 million T cells. The study combined high-throughput TCR immunosequencing, statistical association of individual TCRs with disease status, and machine learning to predict cytomegalovirus infection status. A later genetic analysis used genome-wide SNP genotypes for about three fifths of the 666 donors, treating that subset as a discovery cohort. In the later analysis, no new phenotypic data were used to find candidate immune exposures; instead, reliance was placed on TCR beta sequences and their occurrence across donors. On average, 235,054 unique TCR beta nucleotide sequences were sequenced per donor among 398 genotyped donors of the cohort, with roughly 19% of those sequences being non-productive. The study profiled the T cell repertoires of some 610 subjects by immunosequencing and related them to cytomegalovirus serostatus. In a later analysis, previously published TCR beta repertoires from roughly 710 donors were re-analyzed and high-resolution HLA genotyping was added so that TCR occurrence patterns could be studied. An early release covering about 600 HLA-typed donors comprised 250 to 350 gigabases of sequencing data and about 90 million unique TCR sequences. An earlier analysis of nearly 600 of the donors applied high-throughput TCR beta sequencing to assess whether each TCR beta V gene segment acted as functional or pseudogenic. The genetic ancestry cluster associated with self-reported Caucasian donors included around four fifths of the approximately 400 genotyped donors. The study was designed to test whether signatures of past pathogen exposure could be identified by cataloging public T cell receptors. Every repertoire in the discovery cohort had been generated on one and the same sequencing platform. A separate validation cohort of roughly 120 different subjects was used in addition to the approximately 700-subject first cohort. Alongside the repertoire data, information on donor age, sex, ethnicity and CMV serostatus was compiled. A handful of DR-DQ haplotypes were treated as single units for association and clustering because of strong linkage in the cohort. HLA typing covered class I and class II loci at four-digit resolution. The number of donors typed differed by locus, with roughly 629-640 for A, B, C, DRB1 and DQB1, roughly 520 for DQA1, over 600 for DPA1, and around 450 for DPB1. Study-wide findings and limitations: In vitro tests confirmed that a few of the cytomegalovirus-associated TCR beta chains recognize cytomegalovirus antigens. The only immune exposure information available for the cohort was CMV serostatus. In a later analysis, HLA-associated TCR beta chains showed more clonal expansion and lower generation probabilities than non-associated chains that were equally common. A further reported finding was that TCR beta sequences accurately predicted the HLA-A and HLA-B alleles for most subjects in the first cohort. A group of highly shared sequence variants was considered likely to be a technical artifact of the sequencing pipeline. Linkage disequilibrium might explain the correlated functional status among segregating V segments, but an unknown experimental factor could not be ruled out. According to the authors, the approach could potentially be generalized to other disease states and immunological phenotypes. Across donors, most TCR sequences were observed very rarely, whereas some public TCRs were present in many individuals. Several of the top co-occurrence clusters appeared to be linked to parvovirus B19, influenza, CMV and Epstein-Barr virus, according to a later analysis. In a later analysis, more than 15,000 TCR beta sequences were associated with specific HLA alleles at a false discovery rate of 0.05. Because counts were too low, approximately 18 rarely observed V segments, including chromosome 9 orphons, were excluded from the earlier analysis of around 590 of the donors. Broadly in line with IMGT annotations, most TCR beta V segments showed up in productive rearrangements about 87% or about 30% of the time in an earlier analysis of several hundred of the donors. Because HLA typing was missing for some donors at each locus, association tests included only the typed subset. In a later genetic analysis, fewer N-insertions in productive TCRs were reported among donors in an Asian-associated ancestry cluster than the approximately 710-donor mean. The classifier was reported to diagnose cytomegalovirus status with high specificity and sensitivity in both the original cohort and the validation cohort. The study gave a list of about 160 TCR beta chains associated with cytomegalovirus. When HLA alleles, especially DR and DQ, strongly co-occurred, TCR associations were difficult to assign to individual alleles. In a later analysis, most CMV-associated TCR beta chains were found to appear HLA-restricted, with HLA associations seemingly driven largely by CMV exposure. The 87-base-pair reads could not distinguish some IMGT-functional V segments, including TRBV6-2 and TRBV6-3, so those segments were excluded. A later genetic analysis associated a missense DCLRE1C variant with V-gene and J-gene trimming of TCR beta chains, and an independent cohort replicated the association. The presence/absence analyses assumed that sequencing depth was roughly uniform across donors, and that assumption may not be true. This cohort had only TCR beta chains sequenced, and the lack of alpha or paired-chain data limited which features could be detected. In a later analysis, TCR association rates were found to vary across HLA loci, with the most associated TCRs seen for DRB1 alleles and the fewest for HLA-C alleles.

Receptor libraries were prepared by the immunoSEQ multiplex PCR assay. The multiplex PCR relied on a mix of 60 forward primers for TCR Vbeta segments and 13 reverse primers for TCR Jbeta segments. A multiplex PCR assay on genomic DNA amplified the CDR3 region of rearranged TCR beta genes. On the Illumina HiSeq System, the amplified TCR beta libraries were sequenced as 87-base-pair reads. The paper's data handling went like this. A later analysis counted some 80 million unique TCR beta chains across the 670 or so repertoires, and approximately 11 million of these chains were shared by at least two donors. Raw reads were error-corrected and collapsed into unique sequences by a nearest-neighbor algorithm in which closely related sequences were merged to remove PCR and sequencing errors. V, D and J gene segments were assigned by aligning CDR3 sequences to IMGT reference sequences. For a sequence to be retained, at least a six-nucleotide match to both a V gene segment and a J gene segment was required. Rearrangements were classified as productive when the CDR3 lacked stop codons and remained in frame with V and J, and all other rearrangements were classified as non-productive. CDR3 was defined according to IMGT convention as the region running from the second conserved V-encoded cysteine to the conserved J-encoded phenylalanine. In an earlier analysis of roughly 610 of the donors, sequences lacking an unambiguous match to a single V gene segment were excluded. In an earlier analysis of approximately 610 of the donors, V segments were called functional above 56.7% productive rearrangements and were called segregating when the between-donor standard deviation exceeded 5%. To diagnose cytomegalovirus status from the catalog of TCR beta chain sequences, a statistical classification framework was built. A later analysis assigned V and J genes by comparing TCR nucleotide sequences with IMGT/GENE-DB human TR gene sequences. A later analysis assigned CDR3 sequences and most-parsimonious VDJ recombination scenarios with the TCRdist pipeline. In a later analysis, each TCR beta chain was defined by its CDR3 amino acid sequence together with its V-gene family, and reads without a unique V-gene family were excluded. In a later analysis, around 650 highly shared, low-generation-probability nucleotide sequences were removed to address suspected cross-contamination and a sequencing artifact. For each public chain, a later analysis derived a clonal expansion index from normalized ranks of inferred template counts within each repertoire. Generation probabilities in a later analysis came from a VDJ recombination model fitted to out-of-frame rearrangements, and those results were checked against IGoR. In a later analysis, TCR-TCR, TCR-HLA and TCR-CMV co-occurrence was scored with hypergeometric tests, and a repertoire-size bias correction was applied to TCR pairs. To estimate false discovery rates, a later analysis permuted the HLA or CMV assignments 20 times. In a later analysis, co-occurring TCRs were grouped using DBSCAN, and TCRdist sequence similarity was added for clustering within HLA-allele-positive subsets. For co-occurrence clustering, repertoires with fewer than 30,000 or more than 120,000 public chains were excluded, along with roughly 5 repertoires with anomalous nucleotide sharing. TCRdb holds this immuneACCESS table with in-frame rearrangements only. Some clones are missing; in checked studies, unresolved V genes explain under half, and the rest has no known cause. Clone size and V and J calls were adopted from that table, with D and trimming inferred from the DNA. Here the sample has some 150,000 clones; roughly 80% occur a single time. The ten biggest clones cover 7.7% of the sample.

The cohort comprised around 690 healthy bone marrow donors. Cohort members were all nominally healthy when sampled, although unrecorded immune exposures were likely present. The donor tested CMV seropositive, placing the donor among the 289 seropositive members of the cohort. A peripheral blood sample was provided by each donor, and peripheral blood mononuclear cells were used for TCR beta sequencing. Genomic DNA extraction from the blood cell samples was performed with the Qiagen DNeasy Blood Extraction Kit. The V end loses 0 bases and the J end loses 7 bases, and a stretch of 13 bases separates them. The CDR3 numbers 15 residues from cysteine through phenylalanine. Of all the DNA, just the CDR3 is kept, 45 bases in frame from base 1. The germline V gene (reference sequence) provides CDR1 SGHKS and CDR2 YYEKEE.

The V gene is TRBV5-5 and the J gene is TRBJ2-2; TRBD2 is perhaps the D gene, given 6 matching bases. This receptor was taken from a man younger than 45 in good health and CMV-seropositive. Material for sequencing was PBMCs. CDR3 region: CASSLAGRGNGELFF. The DNA reads as follows: TGTGCCAGCAGCTTGGCCGGGCGGGGTAACGGGGAGCTGTTTTTT.